The entry below describes one TCR beta chain. What it binds is not known. PCR involved 60 Vbeta and 13 Jbeta primers. Sequencing was performed with immunoSEQ multiplex PCR; in TCRdb, only in-frame clones are kept and a portion is missing. The data hold some 150,000 clones, with approximately 82% observed a single time. This sample was taken from a study of cytomegalovirus exposure and HLA in healthy donors. General observations from the study: Segments of the TCR beta V type were, in most cases, productive about 87% or about 30% of the time in an earlier analysis. The authors enumerated over 150 TCR beta chains as linked to cytomegalovirus. It was likely that a cluster of highly shared sequence variants was a sequencing artifact. Reports credit the classifier with highly specific, highly sensitive diagnosis of cytomegalovirus status.

Germline values: CDR1 PRHDT, CDR2 FYEKMQ (reference sequence). This CDR3 contains 15 residues. V shed 4 bases and J shed 2 bases, with 12 bases lying between them. The clonotype comes from a woman between 40 and 50 years old in good health and CMV-seronegative. The sample comprised PBMCs. This chain joins TRBV13 and TRBJ2-1, with D hard to call. CDR3: CASSSTLLAYNEQFF. The CDR3 DNA reads as TGTGCCAGCAGCTCAACCCTTTTAGCCTACAATGAGCAGTTCTTC. The whole variable domain, remainder taken from reference TRBV13 and TRBJ2-1, is AAGVIQSPRHLIKEKRETATLKCYPIPRHDTVYWYQQGPGQDPQFLISFYEKMQSDKGSIPDRFSAQQFSDYHSELNMSSLELGDSALYFCASSSTLLAYNEQFFGPGTRLTVL.